These T cell receptor beta chains were read from a single sample in a study of blood T cell repertoires in COVID-19. The method was immunoSEQ multiplex PCR; TCRdb's version includes in-frame clones alone and lacks a portion of them. The profile shows 95,000 to 150,000 clones, about four fifths of them singletons. Input material: PBMCs or T cells enriched from blood (not recorded which). The receptors derive from a woman in her twenties or thirties who had recovered from COVID-19. CDR3s include the opening cysteine and the closing phenylalanine or tryptophan. Each record gives: clone size, D gene, J gene, V gene, CDR3 protein, CDR3 DNA. The D gene is left open where the match is weak. Size values are once, few and many counts, or a class for expanded clones, and some rows have none.

NA,TRBD2,TRBJ2-7,TRBV5-4,CASSWQTSGSDEQYF,TGTGCCAGCAGCTGGCAGACTAGCGGGAGTGACGAGCAGTACTTC
few,NA,TRBJ2-7,TRBV7-9,CASSVRWRYEQYF,TGTGCCAGCAGTGTCAGGTGGCGCTACGAGCAGTACTTC
NA,TRBD2,TRBJ2-7,TRBV27,CASSRQTSGSFAYEQYF,TGTGCCAGCAGTCGACAGACTAGCGGGAGTTTCGCCTACGAGCAGTACTTC
NA,NA,TRBJ2-7,TRBV19,CASSNRQDLSYEQYF,TGTGCCAGTAGTAACAGACAGGACCTCTCCTACGAGCAGTACTTC
NA,NA,TRBJ1-2,TRBV7-9,CASSSPGQGPNYGYTF,TGTGCCAGCAGCTCCCCGGGACAAGGGCCTAACTATGGCTACACCTTC
NA,TRBD2,TRBJ2-3,TRBV19,CASSMHSGRTDTQYF,TGTGCCAGTAGTATGCACAGCGGGAGAACAGATACGCAGTATTTT
NA,TRBD2,TRBJ2-7,TRBV5-1,CASSAAAGRYEQYF,TGCGCCAGCTCTGCCGCAGCGGGACGCTACGAGCAGTACTTC
once,NA,TRBJ1-1,TRBV21-1,CASSKEVPGSSGTEAFF,TGTGCCAGCAGCAAAGAGGTCCCCGGTTCTTCGGGCACTGAAGCTTTCTTT
few,TRBD2,TRBJ2-3,TRBV7-2,CASSLYTGGLADTQYF,TGTGCCAGCAGCTTATATACGGGAGGGTTGGCAGATACGCAGTATTTT
few,NA,TRBJ1-5,TRBV6-1,CASSDGGDQPQHF,TGTGCCAGCAGTGATGGGGGGGATCAGCCCCAGCATTTT
NA,NA,TRBJ2-5,TRBV11-2,CASSPAAPLVPLKTQYF,TGTGCCAGCAGCCCCGCCGCCCCACTGGTCCCCTTGAAGACCCAGTACTTC
NA,NA,TRBJ2-1,TRBV10-1,CASFGRQGGYNEQFF,TGCGCCAGCTTTGGGCGGCAGGGGGGATACAATGAGCAGTTCTTC
NA,TRBD1,TRBJ1-5,TRBV30,CAWSVGVGQRYSNQPQHF,TGTGCCTGGAGTGTAGGGGTGGGACAGCGATATAGCAATCAGCCCCAGCATTTT
NA,NA,TRBJ1-2,TRBV6-5,CASSRVGSYGYTF,TGTGCCAGCAGTCGGGTGGGGAGCTATGGCTACACCTTC
NA,TRBD2,TRBJ2-7,TRBV5-1,CASSLQEAGASYEQYF,TGCGCCAGCAGCCTCCAAGAAGCGGGGGCCTCCTACGAGCAGTACTTC
NA,NA,TRBJ1-2,TRBV3-1/TRBV3-2,CASSQAQNGYTF,TGTGCCAGCAGCCAAGCCCAGAATGGCTACACCTTC
NA,NA,TRBJ2-1,TRBV6-4,CASSEGAVVFSYNEQFF,TGTGCCAGCAGTGAAGGTGCGGTGGTTTTCTCCTACAATGAGCAGTTCTTC
NA,TRBD1,TRBJ2-3,TRBV5-1,CASSLEGGQGRDTQYF,TGCGCCAGCAGCTTGGAGGGAGGACAGGGGAGAGATACGCAGTATTTT
NA,TRBD1,TRBJ2-1,TRBV11-2,CASSLGNLDRVGQFF,TGTGCCAGCAGCTTAGGGAACCTCGACAGGGTAGGGCAGTTCTTC
few,NA,TRBJ1-2,TRBV29-1,CSVEDPGTRRGYTF,TGCAGCGTTGAAGACCCCGGGACTCGAAGAGGCTACACCTTC
NA,NA,TRBJ1-2,TRBV7-9,CASSPKGGGANYGYTF,TGTGCCAGCAGCCCAAAGGGCGGGGGAGCTAACTATGGCTACACCTTC
NA,TRBD1,TRBJ1-5,TRBV18,CASSPDRGNQPQHF,TGTGCCAGCTCACCCGACAGGGGCAATCAGCCCCAGCATTTT
NA,TRBD2,TRBJ2-2,TRBV7-9,CASSFAAWLAGHTGELFF,TGTGCCAGCAGCTTCGCCGCATGGCTAGCGGGGCATACCGGGGAGCTGTTTTTT
NA,TRBD2,TRBJ2-1,TRBV27,CASQSGGEQFF,TGTGCCAGCCAGAGCGGGGGGGAGCAGTTCTTC
NA,NA,TRBJ2-1,TRBV11-3,CASSLAQGVNEQFF,TGTGCCAGCAGCTTAGCACAGGGTGTAAATGAGCAGTTCTTC
NA,NA,TRBJ2-5,TRBV18,CASSGNFQETQYF,TGTGCCAGCTCAGGTAACTTCCAAGAGACCCAGTACTTC
NA,NA,TRBJ1-2,TRBV28,CASSEAGGRYGYTF,TGTGCCAGCAGCGAGGCGGGGGGACGCTATGGCTACACCTTC
NA,TRBD2,TRBJ2-1,TRBV5-1,CASSEGLAASREQFF,TGCGCCAGCAGCGAAGGACTAGCAGCTTCGCGTGAGCAGTTCTTC
NA,TRBD1,TRBJ2-2,TRBV11-1,CASSFPRQGKAGELFF,TGTGCCAGCAGCTTTCCGAGACAGGGAAAGGCCGGGGAGCTGTTTTTT
NA,NA,TRBJ2-1,TRBV7-3,CASSPPLAPVEEQFF,TGTGCCAGCAGCCCTCCCCTAGCCCCTGTGGAGGAGCAGTTCTTC